Below are 2 T cell receptor beta chains sequenced from a single sample in a study of shared clonotypes between healthy human individuals (TCRdb year 2020). The method was the immunoSEQ multiplex PCR assay. As stored in TCRdb, this immuneACCESS dataset retains in-frame rearrangements with V and J assigned. A fraction of the clones does not appear; measured against another copy, unresolved V genes explain less than half of the discrepancy, and the remainder lacks a known reason. The table for this sample lists more than 450,000 clones; roughly 78% of them were counted only once. The ten biggest clones cover under 15% of the sample. The sample comprised PBMCs. The receptors originated from a middle-aged woman in good health. Some clones in this sample may be carry-over from other donors' samples.

The chain links TRBV9 to TRBJ1-1, with unresolved D. CDR1 is SGDLS, CDR2 YYNGEE, per germline. The germline V and J ends were trimmed by 5 bases and 2 bases, with 10 bases remaining between them. The CDR3 is 13 amino acids. CDR3 nucleotides: TGTGCCAGCAGAGAACATAGTAACACTGAAGCTTTCTTT. Its protein product is CASREHSNTEAFF.

The V call is TRBV19, the J call TRBJ1-2; no reliable D call. Germline V lookup: CDR1 LNHDA, CDR2 SQIVND (reference sequence). The CDR3 totals 13 residues. V shed 0 bases and J shed 3 bases, with 5 bases lying between them. The DNA of the CDR3 is TGTGCCAGTAGTATAGATGAGTACTATGGCTACACCTTC. This translates into CASSIDEYYGYTF.